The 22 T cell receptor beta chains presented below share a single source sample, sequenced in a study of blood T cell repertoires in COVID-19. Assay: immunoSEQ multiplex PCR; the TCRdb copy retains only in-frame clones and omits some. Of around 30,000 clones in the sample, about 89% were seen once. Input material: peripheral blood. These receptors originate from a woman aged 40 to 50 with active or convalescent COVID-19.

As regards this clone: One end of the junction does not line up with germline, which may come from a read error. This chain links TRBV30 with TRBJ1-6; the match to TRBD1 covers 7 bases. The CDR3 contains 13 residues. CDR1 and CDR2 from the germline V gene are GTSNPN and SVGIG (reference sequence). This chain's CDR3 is CAWIADRTGTVRF. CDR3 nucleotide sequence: TGTGCCTGGATCGCCGATAGAACCGGGACAGTCCGTTTT.

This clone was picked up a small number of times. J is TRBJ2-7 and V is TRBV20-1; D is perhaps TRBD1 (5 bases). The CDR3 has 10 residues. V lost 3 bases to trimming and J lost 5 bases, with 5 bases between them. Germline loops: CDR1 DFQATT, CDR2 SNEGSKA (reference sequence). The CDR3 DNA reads TGCAGTGCTAGCAGGGACGAGCAGTACTTC. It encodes CSASRDEQYF.

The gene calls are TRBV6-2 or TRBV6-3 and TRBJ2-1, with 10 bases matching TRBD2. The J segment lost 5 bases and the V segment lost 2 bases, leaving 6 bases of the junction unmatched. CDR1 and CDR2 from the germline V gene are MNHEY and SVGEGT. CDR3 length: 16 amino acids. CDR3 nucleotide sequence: TGTGCCAGCAGTTACCTGACTAGCGGGCTTAACAATGAGCAGTTCTTC. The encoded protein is CASSYLTSGLNNEQFF.

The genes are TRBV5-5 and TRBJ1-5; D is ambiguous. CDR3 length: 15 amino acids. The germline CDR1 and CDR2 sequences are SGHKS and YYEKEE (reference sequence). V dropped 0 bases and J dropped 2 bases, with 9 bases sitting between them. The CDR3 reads CASSLEAQGNQPQHF. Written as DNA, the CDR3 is TGTGCCAGCAGCTTGGAAGCCCAGGGCAATCAGCCCCAGCATTTT.

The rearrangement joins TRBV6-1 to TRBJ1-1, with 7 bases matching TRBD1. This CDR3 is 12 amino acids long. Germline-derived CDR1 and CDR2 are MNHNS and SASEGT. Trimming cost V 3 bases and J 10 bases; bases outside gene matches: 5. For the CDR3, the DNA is TGTGCCAGCAGTGAGAGGGGGCAGCGAGCTTTCTTT. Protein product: CASSERGQRAFF.

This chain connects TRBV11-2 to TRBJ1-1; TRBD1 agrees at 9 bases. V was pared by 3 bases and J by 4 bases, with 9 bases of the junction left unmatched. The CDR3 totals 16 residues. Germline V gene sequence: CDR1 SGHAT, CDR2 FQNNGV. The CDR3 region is CASSFWDREKSTEAFF. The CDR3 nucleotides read TGTGCCAGCAGCTTCTGGGACAGGGAAAAAAGCACTGAAGCTTTCTTT.

The CDR3 DNA sequence: TGTGCCAGCAGCGTAGAGTTCGGGACAGAAGCTTTCTTT. It yields the protein CASSVEFGTEAFF. V gene TRBV9 combines with J gene TRBJ1-1, with D maybe TRBD1 (6 bases). The CDR3 covers 13 residues. CDR1 is SGDLS and CDR2 is YYNGEE in the germline V gene. With 0 bases removed from V and 8 bases from J, the gap between germline ends came to 11 bases.

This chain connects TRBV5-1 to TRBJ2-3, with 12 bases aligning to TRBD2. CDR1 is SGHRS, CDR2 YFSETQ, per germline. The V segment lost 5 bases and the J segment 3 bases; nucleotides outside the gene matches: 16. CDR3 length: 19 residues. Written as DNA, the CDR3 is TGCGCCAGCAGTCGCGGGGCTAGCGGGGGGGCCGGGGCGACAGATACGCAGTATTTT. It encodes CASSRGASGGAGATDTQYF.

The CDR3 sequence is CATSIGGGNQPQHF. DNA of the CDR3: TGTGCCACCTCAATAGGGGGCGGCAATCAGCCCCAGCATTTT. The chain has TRBV15 and TRBJ1-5; 7 bases are a match to TRBD1. Germline CDR1 LNHNV, CDR2 YYDKDF (reference sequence). CDR3 length equals 14 residues. V shed 8 bases and J 2 bases; nucleotides not matched to a gene: 6.

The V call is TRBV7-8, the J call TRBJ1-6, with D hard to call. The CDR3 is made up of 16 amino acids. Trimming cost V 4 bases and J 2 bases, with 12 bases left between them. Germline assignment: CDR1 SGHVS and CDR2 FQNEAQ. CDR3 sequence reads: CASSSPWRTYNSPLHF. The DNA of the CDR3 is TGTGCCAGCAGCTCCCCGTGGCGGACCTATAATTCACCCCTCCACTTT. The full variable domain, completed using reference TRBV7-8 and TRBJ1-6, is GAGVSQSPRYKVAKRGQDVALRCDPISGHVSLFWYQQALGQGPEFLTYFQNEAQLDKSGLPSDRFFAERPEGSVSTLKIQRTQQEDSAVYLCASSSPWRTYNSPLHFGNGTRLTVT.

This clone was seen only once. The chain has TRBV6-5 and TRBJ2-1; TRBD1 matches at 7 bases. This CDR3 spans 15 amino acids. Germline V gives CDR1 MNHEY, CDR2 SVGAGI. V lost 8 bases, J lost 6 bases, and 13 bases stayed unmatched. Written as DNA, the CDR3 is TGTGCCAGCGGGTTGGCAGGGGGTTTTTCCAATGAGCAGTTCTTC. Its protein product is CASGLAGGFSNEQFF.

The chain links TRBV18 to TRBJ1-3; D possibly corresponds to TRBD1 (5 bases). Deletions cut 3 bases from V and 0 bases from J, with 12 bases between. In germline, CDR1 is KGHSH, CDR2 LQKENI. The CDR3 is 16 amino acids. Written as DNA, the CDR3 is TGTGCCAGCTCACCGGCGCGGGGCCTCTCTGGAAACACCATATATTTT. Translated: CASSPARGLSGNTIYF.

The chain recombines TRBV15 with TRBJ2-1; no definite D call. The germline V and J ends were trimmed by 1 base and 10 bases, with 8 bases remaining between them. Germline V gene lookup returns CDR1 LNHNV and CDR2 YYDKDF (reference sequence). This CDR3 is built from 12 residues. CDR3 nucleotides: TGTGCCACCAGCAGAGCCCGCGGAGAGCAGTTCTTC. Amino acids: CATSRARGEQFF. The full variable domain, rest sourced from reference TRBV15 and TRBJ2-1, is DAMVIQNPRYQVTQFGKPVTLSCSQTLNHNVMYWYQQKSSQAPKLLFHYYDKDFNNEADTPDNFQSRRPNTSFCFLDIRSPGLGDTAMYLCATSRARGEQFFGPGTRLTVL.

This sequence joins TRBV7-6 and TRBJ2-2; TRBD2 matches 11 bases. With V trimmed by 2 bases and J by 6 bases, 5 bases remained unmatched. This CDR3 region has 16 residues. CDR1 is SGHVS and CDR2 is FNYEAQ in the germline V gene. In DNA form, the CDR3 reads TGTGCCAGCAGCTTAATAGCGGGGGGGCCGCCCGGGGAGCTGTTTTTT. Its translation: CASSLIAGGPPGELFF.

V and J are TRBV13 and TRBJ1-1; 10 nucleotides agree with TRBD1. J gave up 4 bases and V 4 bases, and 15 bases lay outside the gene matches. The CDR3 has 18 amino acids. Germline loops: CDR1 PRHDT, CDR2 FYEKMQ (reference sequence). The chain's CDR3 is CASSSTGTGVTAGTEAFF. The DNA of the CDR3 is TGTGCCAGCAGCTCAACCGGGACAGGGGTCACGGCTGGCACTGAAGCTTTCTTT.

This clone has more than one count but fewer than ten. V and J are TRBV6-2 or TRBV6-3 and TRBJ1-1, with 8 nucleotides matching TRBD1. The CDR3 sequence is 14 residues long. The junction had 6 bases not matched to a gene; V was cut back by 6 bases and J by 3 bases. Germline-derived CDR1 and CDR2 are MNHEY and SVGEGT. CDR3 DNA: TGTGCCAGCAGCTCTGACAGGGGCTACACTGAAGCTTTCTTT. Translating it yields CASSSDRGYTEAFF.

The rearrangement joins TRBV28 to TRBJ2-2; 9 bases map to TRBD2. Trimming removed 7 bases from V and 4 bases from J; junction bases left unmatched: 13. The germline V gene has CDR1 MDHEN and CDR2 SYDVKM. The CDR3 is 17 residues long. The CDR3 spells CASISFRVAGATGELFF. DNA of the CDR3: TGTGCCAGCATCTCCTTTCGGGTAGCGGGAGCCACCGGGGAGCTGTTTTTT.

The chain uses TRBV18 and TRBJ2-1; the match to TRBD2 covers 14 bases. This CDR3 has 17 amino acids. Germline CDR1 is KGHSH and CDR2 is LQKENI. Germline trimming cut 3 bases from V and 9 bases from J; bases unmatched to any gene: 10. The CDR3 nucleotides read TGTGCCAGCTCACCGGGACTAGCGGGAGTCCCCCCCAGTGAGCAGTTCTTC. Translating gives CASSPGLAGVPPSEQFF.

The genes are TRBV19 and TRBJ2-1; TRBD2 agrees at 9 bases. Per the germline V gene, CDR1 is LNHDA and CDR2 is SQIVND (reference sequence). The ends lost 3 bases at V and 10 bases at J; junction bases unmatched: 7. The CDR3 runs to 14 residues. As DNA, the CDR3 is TGTGCCAGTAGTATTAGCGGGAGCGGTAGGGAGCAGTTCTTC. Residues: CASSISGSGREQFF.

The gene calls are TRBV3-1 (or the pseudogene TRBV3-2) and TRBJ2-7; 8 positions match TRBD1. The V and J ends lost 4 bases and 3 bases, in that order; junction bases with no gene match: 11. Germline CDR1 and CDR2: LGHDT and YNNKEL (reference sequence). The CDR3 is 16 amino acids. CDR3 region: CASSPHDRGQSYEQYF. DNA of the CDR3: TGTGCCAGCAGCCCGCACGACAGGGGACAAAGCTACGAGCAGTACTTC.

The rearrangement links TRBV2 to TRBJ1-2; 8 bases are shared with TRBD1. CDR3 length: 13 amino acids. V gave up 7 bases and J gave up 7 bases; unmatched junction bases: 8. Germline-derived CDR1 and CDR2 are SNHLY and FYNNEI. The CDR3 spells CASNRTGYGGYTF. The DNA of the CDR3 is TGTGCCAGCAACCGGACAGGGTACGGTGGCTACACCTTC.

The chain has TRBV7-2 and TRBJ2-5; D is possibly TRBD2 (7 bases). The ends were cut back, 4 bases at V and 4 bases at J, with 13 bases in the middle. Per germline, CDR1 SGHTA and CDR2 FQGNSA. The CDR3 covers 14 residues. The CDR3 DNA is TGTGCCAGCAGCTACCGGGGGGCGGCAGAGACCCAGTACTTC. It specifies CASSYRGAAETQYF.